This T cell receptor (beta chain) was captured in a study of T cells in Graves' hyperthyroidism and ophthalmopathy. Ophthalmopathy patients showed a Clinical Activity Score of at least 3, NOSPECS grade of at least 4 and duration under 3 months. Clinical symptoms, serum thyroxine, TRAb, thyroid ultrasound and orbital computed tomography established diagnosis. This clonotype was counted many times. This CDR3 is 18 amino acids long. From germline, CDR1 is SGHTA and CDR2 FQGNSA. V was shortened by 1 base and J by 0 bases, with 17 bases between the two germline ends. RNA transcripts were the template for amplifying TCR beta CDR3 regions. HTBI primers were the set used in a first-round RT-PCR of the TCR CDR3. Each CDR3 protein is one row after TCRdb ran MiXCR on the multiplex PCR reads. The table lists more than 500,000 distinct CDR3 sequences, 16% of them singletons.

The receptor was derived from a woman under 40 with Graves' ophthalmopathy. The chain carries TRBV7-2 and TRBJ2-3, with D possibly being TRBD1 (6 bases). Sequenced: blood. DNA for the CDR3: TGTGCCAGCAGCTTAGTAGTAGGTCTGGGACAAAGCACAGATACGCAGTATTTT. The encoded protein is CASSLVVGLGQSTDTQYF. The variable domain in full, completed from reference TRBV7-2 and TRBJ2-3, reads GAGVSQSPSNKVTEKGKDVELRCDPISGHTALYWYRQSLGQGLEFLIYFQGNSAPDKSGLPSDRFSAERTGGSVSTLTIQRTQQEDSAVYLCASSLVVGLGQSTDTQYFGPGTRLTVL.